This passage covers 16 T cell receptor beta chains from one sample sequenced in a study of T-cell memory formation after mild COVID-19 (dated by TCRdb to the early 2020s). Library generation was performed with 5' RACE. Reads for this sample came from an Illumina NovaSeq 6000. TCRdb took the public reads, trimmed them with fastp at Q25, ran MiXCR for clone calling and kept in-frame beta chains. Rows with one shared CDR3 protein collapse into an entry with the most common genes and DNA. This sample holds about 420,000 distinct CDR3 sequences; about a quarter were observed only once. In total, the top ten clones hold around 12% of the sample. The specimen was PBMCs or a T cell subset sorted from them (not recorded which). The receptors here all came from an adult woman who had mild COVID-19 (a few samples of this study predate the infection). The sample titles of this study are shuffled in the database, so cell type and time point are left out; the donor was told from shared clones.

The chain employs TRBV12-3 or TRBV12-4 and TRBJ2-1; 9 bases match TRBD1. V shed 6 bases, J shed 8 bases, and the junction held 11 bases outside the gene matches. This CDR3 contains 15 residues. The CDR3 region has the DNA TGTGCCAGCAGCCCAGTGGGGACAGGGAGGGATGAGCAGTTCTTC. It yields the protein CASSPVGTGRDEQFF.

This clonotype has more than one count but fewer than ten. The V call is TRBV6-5, the J call TRBJ2-3; D may correspond to TRBD1 or TRBD2 (5 bases each). CDR3 length: 16 residues. V was clipped by 2 bases and J by 3 bases, with 15 bases between them. The germline gives CDR1 MNHEY, CDR2 SVGAGI. CDR3 protein: CASSYGAGWGTDTQYF. CDR3 DNA: TGTGCCAGCAGTTACGGGGCAGGGTGGGGGACAGATACGCAGTATTTT.

The J gene is TRBJ2-7, the V gene TRBV25-1; TRBD1 matches 8 bases. Trimming cost V 8 bases and J 1 base; bases outside gene matches: 10. Germline V lookup: CDR1 MGHDK, CDR2 SYGVNS. The CDR3 consists of 15 residues. CDR3 region: CASSPSRTGSYEQYF. The CDR3 DNA sequence: TGTGCCAGCTCCCCTTCTCGGACAGGGTCCTACGAGCAGTACTTC.

This clonotype was found many times. CDR3: CSVGDSSLAGQPQHF. The CDR3 DNA follows: TGCAGCGTGGGGGACTCCTCCCTAGCGGGACAGCCCCAGCATTTT. The chain employs TRBV29-1 and TRBJ1-5, with a tentative D call TRBD1 (5 bases). In germline, CDR1 is SQVTM, CDR2 ANQGSEA. V dropped 6 bases and J dropped 7 bases, with 22 bases sitting between them. The CDR3 loop spans 15 amino acids.

The rearrangement joins TRBV12-3 or TRBV12-4 to TRBJ2-3; D not resolved. This CDR3 is built from 15 residues. The V end lost 7 bases, the J end lost 0 bases, and 14 bases lay between the germline ends. CDR3 sequence reads: CASTPQRTSTDTQYF. The CDR3 nucleotides read TGTGCCAGCACCCCCCAGCGCACTAGCACAGATACGCAGTATTTT.

This sequence joins TRBV10-3 and TRBJ2-5; D gene unclear. CDR1 and CDR2 from the germline V gene are ENHRY and SYGVKD. The CDR3 has 14 amino acids. Trimming pared 6 bases from V and 5 bases from J, leaving 16 bases between. CDR3 DNA: TGTGCCATCAGCCCAAGAGCCGAGGCGGAGACCCAGTACTTC. Translation: CAISPRAEAETQYF.

In its sample, this clonotype was seen a few times. The rearrangement links TRBV12-3 or TRBV12-4 to TRBJ1-6, with D hard to call. Trimming cost V 3 bases and J 6 bases, with 6 bases left between them. The CDR3 length is 13 residues. CDR3 region: CASSLGINSPLHF. The DNA for the CDR3 is TGTGCCAGCAGTTTGGGGATTAATTCACCCCTCCACTTT.

This clonotype appeared a few times. V is TRBV5-1 and J is TRBJ2-3, with 7 bases matching TRBD2. The V and J ends lost 4 bases and 1 base, in that order; junction bases with no gene match: 6. There are 15 residues in the CDR3. Germline values: CDR1 SGHRS, CDR2 YFSETQ. CDR3 bases: TGCGCCAGCAGCGTCGAGCGGGGTGGCACAGATACGCAGTATTTT. This encodes CASSVERGGTDTQYF.

This clonotype has more than one count but fewer than ten. The chain has TRBV27 and TRBJ2-5; D remains ambiguous. Trimming took off 2 bases at V and 5 bases at J, with 9 bases between the two ends. CDR1 and CDR2 (germline): MNHEY, SMNVEV (reference sequence). This CDR3 contains 13 residues. The CDR3 sequence is CASSLDVRETQYF. The CDR3 DNA sequence: TGTGCCAGCAGTTTAGACGTCCGGGAGACCCAGTACTTC.

This clonotype was seen only a few times. This chain joins TRBV27 and TRBJ2-7; D is perhaps TRBD1 (5 bases). This CDR3 region has 13 residues. The germline V gene encodes CDR1 MNHEY and CDR2 SMNVEV (reference sequence). The V end was cut by 3 bases, the J end by 1 base, with 7 bases between. CDR3 residues: CASSFGHSYEQYF. Here the CDR3 DNA reads TGTGCCAGCAGTTTCGGACATTCCTACGAGCAGTACTTC.

This rearrangement joins TRBV6-4 to TRBJ2-1; D unclear. The ends were cut back, 6 bases at V and 5 bases at J, with 11 bases in the middle. Germline V gene data show CDR1 as MRHNA and CDR2 as SNTAGT. This CDR3 spans 13 amino acids. Here the CDR3 DNA reads TGTGCCAGCAGCTCGGACGGACACAATGAGCAGTTCTTC. Encoded protein: CASSSDGHNEQFF.

This clonotype was detected only a few times. This rearrangement joins TRBV4-1 to TRBJ2-1; perhaps TRBD2 as D (7 bases). The germline CDR1 and CDR2 sequences are MGHRA and YSYEKL. This CDR3 region has 16 residues. V was trimmed by 0 bases and J by 3 bases, leaving 12 bases between them. The CDR3, as DNA: TGCGCCAGCAGCCAAGAGGCGCGGGGGCACTACAATGAGCAGTTCTTC. This gives the protein CASSQEARGHYNEQFF.

The rearrangement uses TRBV28 and TRBJ2-1; 8 bases are a match to TRBD2. Germline lookup yields CDR1 MDHEN and CDR2 SYDVKM. Trimming removed 8 bases from V and 8 bases from J; junction bases left unmatched: 8. The CDR3 runs to 13 residues. CDR3 in amino acids: CASGAGGVDEQFF. The CDR3 DNA reads TGTGCCAGCGGGGCGGGAGGAGTCGATGAGCAGTTCTTC.

The chain carries TRBV11-2 and TRBJ2-7; the match to TRBD2 covers 8 bases. With 6 bases clipped from V and 7 bases from J, the junction kept 8 bases outside the gene matches. The germline CDR1 and CDR2 sequences are SGHAT and FQNNGV. The CDR3 runs 13 residues. CDR3 sequence (DNA): TGTGCCAGCAGGGATAGCGGGGACGTAGAGCAGTACTTC. It specifies CASRDSGDVEQYF.

This rearrangement joins TRBV12-3 or TRBV12-4 to TRBJ1-1, with D hard to call. Trimming removed 3 bases from V and 7 bases from J, with 27 bases in between. The CDR3 is made up of 18 amino acids. The CDR3 region is CASSLVLRGLIGTGEAFF. The CDR3 DNA follows: TGTGCCAGCAGTTTGGTGCTTCGGGGTCTAATAGGAACTGGTGAAGCTTTCTTT.

This clonotype was detected only a few times. This chain joins TRBV7-3 and TRBJ2-1; 8 nucleotides match TRBD2. Germline V CDR1 and CDR2: SGHTA, FQGTGA. The junction had 8 bases not matched to a gene; V was cut back by 3 bases and J by 7 bases. The CDR3 loop spans 15 amino acids. DNA of the CDR3: TGTGCCAGCAGCTTTGGACTAGCCTCTGGTAATGAGCAGTTCTTC. It is translated as CASSFGLASGNEQFF. The complete variable domain, with remaining parts taken from reference TRBV7-3 and TRBJ2-1, reads GAGVSQTPSNKVTEKGKYVELRCDPISGHTALYWYRQSLGQGPEFLIYFQGTGAADDSGLPNDRFFAVRPEGSVSTLKIQRTERGDSAVYLCASSFGLASGNEQFFGPGTRLTVL.